One and the same sample provided the 23 T cell receptor beta chains below, sequenced in a study of blood T cells in healthy people across ages. Sample-barcoded 5' priming and a J-beta primer mix drove a second PCR of roughly 6 to 12 cycles. TCRdb fed the 5' RACE reads into MiXCR, producing one record per CDR3 protein. The profile shows around 1.1 million distinct CDR3 sequences, around two fifths of them singletons. Sequencing used blood. The receptors were gathered from a man between 18 and 29 years old in good health.

The chain couples TRBV5-5 to TRBJ2-7; no reliable D call. The V gene lost 7 bases and the J gene lost 7 bases, with 21 bases spanning the gap. This CDR3 comprises 14 residues. Germline values: CDR1 SGHKS, CDR2 YYEKEE (reference sequence). The CDR3 region has the DNA TGTGCCAGCGACTCAGTCAGCTCCTACAATGAGCAGTACTTC. Residues: CASDSVSSYNEQYF.

The chain links TRBV25-1 to TRBJ1-1; no reliable D call. CDR1 MGHDK and CDR2 SYGVNS come from the germline V gene. Trimming cost V 2 bases and J 6 bases, with 13 bases left between them. The CDR3 has 14 amino acids. The CDR3 nucleotides are TGTGCCAGCAGTGAAATGAGGGTAGACGCTGAAGCTTTCTTT. It specifies CASSEMRVDAEAFF. Variable domain in full (rest from reference TRBV25-1 and TRBJ1-1): EADIYQTPRYLVIGTGKKITLECSQTMGHDKMYWYQQDPGMELHLIHYSYGVNSTEKGDLSSESTVSRIRTEHFPLTLESARPSHTSQYLCASSEMRVDAEAFFGQGTRLTVV.

The V gene is TRBV9, the J gene TRBJ2-1; 9 nucleotides agree with TRBD2. V lost 0 bases and J lost 2; bases outside the gene matches: 9. CDR3 length: 18 residues. Germline CDR1 reads SGDLS; CDR2 reads YYNGEE. The CDR3 loop reads CASSVATRRGGPYNEQFF. The CDR3 bases are TGTGCCAGCAGCGTAGCTACGAGGCGGGGGGGCCCCTACAATGAGCAGTTCTTC.

This clonotype was detected only once. The J gene is TRBJ2-3, the V gene TRBV19, with 11 bases aligning to TRBD2. The CDR3 is made up of 14 amino acids. Trimming cost V 3 bases and J 6 bases; bases outside gene matches: 2. Per the germline V gene, CDR1 is LNHDA and CDR2 is SQIVND (reference sequence). CDR3 protein: CASSMGTSGDTQYF. The CDR3 coding sequence is TGTGCCAGTAGTATGGGGACTAGCGGTGATACGCAGTATTTT. Using reference TRBV19 and TRBJ2-3 for the parts outside the CDR3, the full variable domain is DGGITQSPKYLFRKEGQNVTLSCEQNLNHDAMYWYRQDPGQGLRLIYYSQIVNDFQKGDIAEGYSVSREKKESFPLTVTSAQKNPTAFYLCASSMGTSGDTQYFGPGTRLTVL.

The chain is built from TRBV9 and TRBJ1-1; 8 bases match TRBD1. From germline, CDR1 is SGDLS and CDR2 YYNGEE. The V segment lost 3 bases and the J segment 4 bases; nucleotides outside the gene matches: 8. CDR3 length: 15 amino acids. This CDR3 is CASSGSQGAVTEAFF. As DNA, the CDR3 is TGTGCCAGCAGCGGCTCTCAGGGGGCGGTCACTGAAGCTTTCTTT.

The gene calls are TRBV6-1 and TRBJ1-1; no clear D gene. V dropped 7 bases and J dropped 4 bases, with 16 bases sitting between them. Looked up from germline, CDR1 is MNHNS and CDR2 is SASEGT. The CDR3 is 14 amino acids. CDR3 sequence reads: CASTGLYEGTEAFF. Here the CDR3 DNA reads TGTGCCAGCACGGGGTTATATGAAGGCACTGAAGCTTTCTTT.

This clonotype was seen more than once but under ten times. This sequence joins TRBV4-1 and TRBJ2-3, with 7 bases aligning to TRBD1. Germline CDR1 and CDR2: MGHRA and YSYEKL. The CDR3 runs 18 residues. V gave up 2 bases and J gave up 5 bases; unmatched junction bases: 16. The CDR3: CASSQSRTSGGLVDTQYF. CDR3 DNA: TGCGCCAGCAGCCAATCCCGGACCTCAGGGGGTTTAGTAGATACGCAGTATTTT.

This sequence joins TRBV3-1 and TRBJ1-5, with D uncertain. Germline lookup yields CDR1 LGHDT and CDR2 YNNKEL (reference sequence). This CDR3 is built from 14 residues. Trimming took off 2 bases at V and 0 bases at J, with 5 bases between the two ends. The CDR3 here is CASSQHYSNQPQHF. CDR3 in DNA: TGTGCCAGCAGCCAACACTATAGCAATCAGCCCCAGCATTTT.

This clonotype has more than one count but fewer than ten. The rearrangement uses TRBV9 and TRBJ1-2, with TRBD1 matching 8 bases. The CDR3 runs to 14 residues. The trim removed 3 bases at V and 6 bases at J, leaving 7 bases unmatched. Looked up from germline, CDR1 is SGDLS and CDR2 is YYNGEE. CDR3 sequence: CASSERTGRDGYTF. As DNA, the CDR3 is TGTGCCAGCAGCGAGCGGACAGGGAGGGATGGCTACACCTTC. The variable domain in full, with the rest retrieved from reference TRBV9 and TRBJ1-2, is DSGVTQTPKHLITATGQRVTLRCSPRSGDLSVYWYQQSLDQGLQFLIQYYNGEERAKGNILERFSAQQFPDLHSELNLSSLELGDSALYFCASSERTGRDGYTFGSGTRLTVV.

This clonotype was detected a few times. Here the CDR3 reads CASSVKQETSGDYNEQFF. The CDR3 DNA reads as TGTGCCAGCAGTGTAAAGCAAGAGACTAGCGGGGACTACAATGAGCAGTTCTTC. The V and J genes are TRBV27 and TRBJ2-1, with TRBD2 identical over 11 bases. CDR3 length: 18 amino acids. Germline V lookup: CDR1 MNHEY, CDR2 SMNVEV (reference sequence). Germline trimming cut 5 bases from V and 3 bases from J; bases unmatched to any gene: 12.

This sequence joins TRBV5-1 and TRBJ1-2, with D possibly TRBD1 on 6 matching bases. Germline CDR1 and CDR2: SGHRS and YFSETQ. This CDR3 is 15 amino acids long. Trimming stripped 3 bases from V and 4 bases from J, with 16 bases between. The DNA of the CDR3 is TGCGCCAGCAGCTCTTTACAGGGTCGGGGCTATGGCTACACCTTC. As protein: CASSSLQGRGYGYTF.

This clonotype was detected a few times. CDR3 bases: TGCGCCAGCAGCTCCTTGACAGGGGGTAATGAGCAGTTCTTC. Amino acids: CASSSLTGGNEQFF. The genes are TRBV4-1 and TRBJ2-1; 9 bases are a match to TRBD1. Germline values: CDR1 MGHRA, CDR2 YSYEKL. The V and J ends lost 5 bases and 7 bases, in that order; junction bases with no gene match: 6. The CDR3 has 14 residues.

This clonotype occurred a few times. The gene calls are TRBV9 and TRBJ1-5; a weak D match, TRBD1 (5 bases). Germline V CDR1 and CDR2: SGDLS, YYNGEE. This CDR3 has 15 amino acids. Trimming cost V 3 bases and J 1 base, with 11 bases left between them. The CDR3 region has the DNA TGTGCCAGCAGCGCTCAGGGTCGAAGCAATCAGCCCCAGCATTTT. This sequence encodes CASSAQGRSNQPQHF.

This clonotype was detected only a few times. The V gene is TRBV12-3 or TRBV12-4, the J gene TRBJ1-5, with D unresolved. V was clipped by 2 bases and J by 1 base, with 6 bases between them. The length of the CDR3 is 14 residues. The CDR3, as DNA: TGTGCCAGCAGTTTATCCGAGAGCAATCAGCCCCAGCATTTT. This translates into CASSLSESNQPQHF.

The chain combines TRBV10-3 with TRBJ2-1; D possibly corresponds to TRBD2 (5 bases). CDR1 and CDR2 (germline): ENHRY, SYGVKD. The CDR3 loop spans 13 amino acids. Trimming shortened V by 2 bases and J by 13 bases, and 15 bases separated the two germline ends. The CDR3 sequence: CAISEGGLETQFF. The CDR3 nucleotides are TGTGCCATCAGTGAGGGAGGCCTAGAGACCCAGTTCTTC.

The CDR3 sequence is CASSLFRGHNEQFF. CDR3 coding DNA: TGTGCCAGCAGTTTATTCCGGGGGCACAATGAGCAGTTCTTC. This sequence joins TRBV27 and TRBJ2-1; D tentatively reads TRBD1 or TRBD2 (6 bases each). The germline CDR1 and CDR2 sequences are MNHEY and SMNVEV (reference sequence). There are 14 residues in the CDR3. Deletions cut 1 base from V and 5 bases from J, with 9 bases between.

The chain combines TRBV6-5 with TRBJ1-2; D uncertain. Trimming left V 0 bases short and J 3 bases short, with 8 bases between. The CDR3 is 14 residues long. Germline assignment: CDR1 MNHEY and CDR2 SVGAGI. CDR3 region: CASSYSQSYYGYTF. The DNA of the CDR3 is TGTGCCAGCAGTTACTCCCAGTCCTACTATGGCTACACCTTC.

The chain combines TRBV10-3 with TRBJ2-1; TRBD2 agrees at 10 bases. With V trimmed by 1 base and J by 10 bases, 7 bases remained unmatched. This CDR3 has 15 residues. Germline loops: CDR1 ENHRY, CDR2 SYGVKD. CDR3 DNA: TGTGCCATCAGTGAGTACGGGACTAGCGTAGGAGAGCAGTTCTTC. Amino acids: CAISEYGTSVGEQFF.

This chain's CDR3 is CASRNPRGSSYNEQFF. CDR3 bases: TGTGCCAGCAGGAACCCCCGGGGGAGCTCCTACAATGAGCAGTTCTTC. The rearrangement links TRBV7-2 to TRBJ2-1; TRBD2 might be the D (6 bases). From germline, CDR1 is SGHTA and CDR2 FQGNSA. CDR3 length equals 16 residues. V lost 6 bases and J lost 0, with 15 bases in between. Complete variable domain (other parts from reference TRBV7-2 and TRBJ2-1): GAGVSQSPSNKVTEKGKDVELRCDPISGHTALYWYRQSLGQGLEFLIYFQGNSAPDKSGLPSDRFSAERTGGSVSTLTIQRTQQEDSAVYLCASRNPRGSSYNEQFFGPGTRLTVL.

Many counts were recorded for this clonotype. This chain connects TRBV7-6 to TRBJ2-1; tentative D call: TRBD2 (6 bases). Germline CDR1 SGHVS, CDR2 FNYEAQ. The CDR3 has 15 amino acids. Trimming took 1 base from V and 12 from J, leaving 19 bases between them. The CDR3 loop is CASSLDPGEGRLQFF. In DNA, the CDR3 is TGTGCCAGCAGCTTAGATCCGGGAGAGGGGAGACTGCAGTTCTTC.

The V gene is TRBV5-6, the J gene TRBJ2-1; 8 bases align to TRBD2. Germline V CDR1 and CDR2: SGHDT, YYEEEE. With 0 bases clipped from V and 6 bases from J, the junction kept 5 bases outside the gene matches. CDR3 length: 15 amino acids. The CDR3 protein is CASSLVASGFNEQFF. In nucleotides, the CDR3 is TGTGCCAGCAGCTTGGTGGCTAGCGGGTTCAATGAGCAGTTCTTC.

This clonotype has only one observation. One end of the junction is discordant with germline, which a read error may explain. The chain links TRBV14 to TRBJ1-6, with D maybe TRBD1 (6 bases). The CDR3 runs 14 residues. CDR1 and CDR2 (germline): SGHDN, FVKESK. The CDR3 sequence: CASSFRTANSPPHF. CDR3 nucleotide sequence: TGTGCCAGCAGCTTCCGGACAGCGAATTCACCCCCCCACTTT.

This clonotype was seen only a few times. The rearrangement links TRBV4-2 to TRBJ2-5; no definite D call. Germline V CDR1 and CDR2: LGHNA, YNFKEQ. The CDR3 extends over 15 amino acids. The ends were cut back, 1 base at V and 2 bases at J, with 11 bases in the middle. The CDR3 bases are TGTGCCAGCAGCCAAGCCCCTTCAGATCAAGAGACCCAGTACTTC. This sequence encodes CASSQAPSDQETQYF.